The rows below give T cell receptor beta chains drawn from one sample of a study of blood T cells in healthy people across ages. In TCRdb, the 5' RACE reads were re-called with MiXCR into one record per CDR3 protein. The table lists 700,000 or so distinct CDR3 sequences, 22% of them singletons. The sample was blood. Every receptor here comes from a man in his sixties or seventies in good health. The CDR3 runs from the conserved cysteine through the conserved F or W. Each record gives: D gene, J gene, clone size, V gene, CDR3 DNA, CDR3 protein. A D gene is named only where the DNA matches it firmly. The listing skips clone size in some rows; elsewhere it reads once, few, many or a size class.

D: -
J: TRBJ2-1
size: many
V: TRBV27
DNA: TGTGCCAGCAGTTACTACGCCGGCTCAGTTGAGCAGTTCTTC
CDR3: CASSYYAGSVEQFF

D: TRBD1
J: TRBJ2-1
size: -
V: TRBV6-5
DNA: TGTGCCAGCAGTTCACCGGGACAGGGGAGGAATGAGCAGTTCTTC
CDR3: CASSSPGQGRNEQFF

D: -
J: TRBJ2-5
size: few
V: TRBV5-1
DNA: TGCGCCAGCAGCTTGGCGGTGGATTTAGGGACCCAGTACTTC
CDR3: CASSLAVDLGTQYF

D: TRBD1
J: TRBJ2-5
size: few
V: TRBV18
DNA: TGTGCCAGCTCCTCGACAGGGAGTCAAGAGACCCAGTACTTC
CDR3: CASSSTGSQETQYF

D: TRBD1
J: TRBJ2-1
size: -
V: TRBV29-1
DNA: TGCAGCGAAAACAGGGGCTTCGGGCAGTTCTTC
CDR3: CSENRGFGQFF

D: -
J: TRBJ2-7
size: -
V: TRBV20-1
DNA: TGCAGTGCTAGAGATCTGGGCAGGAGCTCCTACGAGCAGTACTTC
CDR3: CSARDLGRSSYEQYF

D: -
J: TRBJ2-4
size: -
V: TRBV7-2
DNA: TGTGCCAGCATGGGGTATACCAAAAACATTCAGTACTTC
CDR3: CASMGYTKNIQYF

D: TRBD1
J: TRBJ2-7
size: -
V: TRBV5-1
DNA: TGCGCCAGCAGCTTGGTCCCCGGGACAGGGGTAGGAGAGCAGTACTTC
CDR3: CASSLVPGTGVGEQYF

D: -
J: TRBJ2-4
size: once
V: TRBV5-1
DNA: TGCGCCAGCACCAAAGGGGGGGCTGAAAACATTCAGTACTTC
CDR3: CASTKGGAENIQYF

D: -
J: TRBJ2-2
size: -
V: TRBV27
DNA: TGTGCCAGCAGTTTCAGGGGATCCGGGGAGCTGTTTTTT
CDR3: CASSFRGSGELFF

D: -
J: TRBJ1-4
size: few
V: TRBV6-6
DNA: TGTGCCAGCAGTTCATTGGGGGCACAACTGTTTTTT
CDR3: CASSSLGAQLFF

D: -
J: TRBJ2-5
size: -
V: TRBV7-8
DNA: TGTGCCAGCAGCTTAGTCGACCCAGAGACCCAGTACTTC
CDR3: CASSLVDPETQYF

D: TRBD2
J: TRBJ2-7
size: few
V: TRBV4-2
DNA: TGTGCCAGCAGCCAAGATAAGTGGGGCGGGAGGTACGAGCAGTACTTC
CDR3: CASSQDKWGGRYEQYF

D: -
J: TRBJ2-5
size: few
V: TRBV13
DNA: TGTGCCAGCAGCTTAGACGGGAGCCGAAGGCAAGAGACCCAGTACTTC
CDR3: CASSLDGSRRQETQYF

D: -
J: TRBJ1-1
size: few
V: TRBV20-1
DNA: TGCAGTGCTAGAGACTTACCAACACGGAACACTGAAGCTTTCTTT
CDR3: CSARDLPTRNTEAFF

D: -
J: TRBJ2-5
size: -
V: TRBV4-1
DNA: TGCGCCAGCAGCCAAGCGACGGGGGCAAGAGAGACCCAGTACTTT
CDR3: CASSQATGARETQYF

D: -
J: TRBJ2-3
size: few
V: TRBV20-1
DNA: TGCAGTGCCAGGGACCTCAGACCAGATACGCAGTATTTT
CDR3: CSARDLRPDTQYF